These 26 T cell receptor beta chains were all obtained from the same sample, sequenced in a study of OX40 agonist ivuxolimab in advanced cancers. TCRdb keeps only in-frame clones here, not all; method: immunoSEQ multiplex PCR. The sample comprises nearly 80,000 clones, 84% of which are singletons, and roughly 25% rests with the top ten. Specimen: CD4+ or CD8+ T cells sorted from blood, collected in a trial of the OX40 agonist ivuxolimab. The receptors were gathered from an adult with an advanced solid tumor such as melanoma, head and neck, liver or kidney cancer.

This chain connects TRBV5-1 to TRBJ2-5; 8 bases agree with TRBD1. The V segment lost 2 bases and the J segment 5 bases; nucleotides outside the gene matches: 8. Germline CDR1 and CDR2: SGHRS and YFSETQ. This CDR3 contains 15 residues. CDR3 bases: TGCGCCAGCAGCTTACCGGGACAGGCAGTGGAGACCCAGTACTTC. Translating gives CASSLPGQAVETQYF.

V is TRBV30 and J is TRBJ2-3, with D possibly TRBD2 on 6 matching bases. Germline V lookup: CDR1 GTSNPN, CDR2 SVGIG (reference sequence). V lost 0 bases, J lost 1 base, and 11 bases lay in between. CDR3 length: 15 amino acids. Written as DNA, the CDR3 is TGTGCCTGGAGTGTAATGGGCGGGGGCACAGATACGCAGTATTTT. As protein: CAWSVMGGGTDTQYF.

CDR3 region: CASSDRGSGRNEQFF. The DNA for the CDR3 is TGCGCCAGCAGTGATAGAGGTAGCGGGAGAAATGAGCAGTTCTTC. This chain joins TRBV10-1 and TRBJ2-1, with 9 bases fitting TRBD2. CDR1 and CDR2 from the germline V gene are WNHNN and SYGVQD (reference sequence). This CDR3 contains 15 residues. The V and J ends lost 3 bases and 7 bases, in that order; junction bases with no gene match: 7.

The DNA for the CDR3 is TGTGCCACCAGCAGAGAACCGACAGGGGACACTGAAGCTTTCTTT. This encodes CATSREPTGDTEAFF. The J gene is TRBJ1-1, the V gene TRBV15; 8 positions agree with TRBD1. This CDR3 has 15 residues. The junction had 3 bases not matched to a gene; V was cut back by 0 bases and J by 3 bases. Germline CDR1 is LNHNV and CDR2 is YYDKDF (reference sequence).

The chain couples TRBV5-1 to TRBJ2-7; tentatively, D is TRBD2 (5 bases). The CDR3 spans 14 residues. Trimming cost V 3 bases and J 6 bases, with 16 bases left between them. Germline V gene lookup returns CDR1 SGHRS and CDR2 YFSETQ. In nucleotides, the CDR3 is TGCGCCAGCAGCTATGACGGGATAACGGGCGAGCAGTACTTC. It encodes CASSYDGITGEQYF.

This clone has only one observation. The CDR3 sequence: CASSPRGNEQYF. CDR3 nucleotides: TGTGCCAGCTCACCACGCGGGAACGAGCAGTACTTC. This chain links TRBV18 with TRBJ2-5; tentative D call: TRBD2 (6 bases). The tail of the sequence fits TRBJ2-7 better, so the J call may be wrong. Germline V gene sequence: CDR1 KGHSH, CDR2 LQKENI. The CDR3 totals 12 residues.

The J gene is TRBJ2-5, the V gene TRBV11-3, with D tentatively TRBD1 or TRBD2 (6 bases each). The V end lost 2 bases, the J end lost 3 bases, and 10 bases lay between the germline ends. Looked up from germline, CDR1 is SGHNT and CDR2 is YENEEA. The CDR3 consists of 14 residues. In nucleotides, the CDR3 is TGTGCCAGCAGCTTACGGGGGCGTGAAGAGACCCAGTACTTC. Translating gives CASSLRGREETQYF.

Only one count was recorded for this clone. The genes are TRBV4-3 and TRBJ2-7; possible D gene TRBD1, 6 bases. From germline, CDR1 is LGHNA and CDR2 YSLEER. The CDR3 runs 14 residues. V dropped 4 bases and J dropped 2 bases, with 12 bases sitting between them. The CDR3 nucleotides are TGCGCCAGCAGCCGCGAACAGGGAACCTACGAGCAGTACTTC. This sequence encodes CASSREQGTYEQYF.

The CDR3 sequence: CASSYGVTYEQYF. The DNA of the CDR3 is TGTGCCAGCAGTTACGGGGTCACCTACGAGCAGTACTTC. The chain recombines TRBV6-5 with TRBJ2-7; D gene unclear. Trimming stripped 2 bases from V and 2 bases from J, with 7 bases between. The CDR3 is 13 amino acids. Germline V gene data show CDR1 as MNHEY and CDR2 as SVGAGI.

The chain combines TRBV2 with TRBJ2-3, with 16 bases matching TRBD2. Germline CDR1 reads SNHLY; CDR2 reads FYNNEI. After removal of 7 bases from V and 6 bases from J, the junction contained 7 bases not matched to a gene. The CDR3 is made up of 16 amino acids. As DNA, the CDR3 is TGTGCCAGCATTTCGGGACTAGCGGGGGGGCTGGATACGCAGTATTTT. This encodes CASISGLAGGLDTQYF.

This chain uses TRBV5-1 with TRBJ2-5, with no clear D. CDR3 length equals 14 residues. Germline V lookup: CDR1 SGHRS, CDR2 YFSETQ. V was cut by 3 bases and J by 2 bases, with 11 bases left in between. The CDR3 region is CASSWLQLQETQYF. CDR3 DNA sequence: TGCGCCAGCAGCTGGCTACAGCTGCAAGAGACCCAGTACTTC.

This sequence joins TRBV30 and TRBJ1-5, with a possible D match to TRBD1 (5 bases). This CDR3 is built from 14 residues. Germline loops: CDR1 GTSNPN, CDR2 SVGIG (reference sequence). The V end was cut by 2 bases, the J end by 3 bases, with 11 bases between. The CDR3 loop reads CAWSRPGPNQPQHF. The CDR3 DNA sequence: TGTGCCTGGAGTCGGCCAGGGCCCAATCAGCCCCAGCATTTT.

The V gene is TRBV28, the J gene TRBJ2-2, with 7 bases aligning to TRBD2. Germline-derived CDR1 and CDR2 are MDHEN and SYDVKM. There are 16 residues in the CDR3. Trimming at V came to 7 bases and at J to 3 bases, leaving 11 bases not matched to a gene. The CDR3 DNA reads as TGTGCCAGCACCGCAGCGGGGATGCGGGACACCGGGGAGCTGTTTTTT. This translates into CASTAAGMRDTGELFF.

This chain joins TRBV18 and TRBJ2-4; no definite D call. V was trimmed by 1 base and J by 2 bases, leaving 6 bases between them. The CDR3 consists of 14 residues. The germline V gene has CDR1 KGHSH and CDR2 LQKENI. CDR3 amino acids: CASSPRDSKNIQYF. The CDR3 DNA reads as TGTGCCAGCTCACCACGCGATTCCAAAAACATTCAGTACTTC.

This clone came up a few times. V is TRBV6-5 and J is TRBJ1-1; 9 bases fit TRBD1. The trim removed 6 bases at V and 11 bases at J, leaving 7 bases unmatched. The CDR3 covers 12 residues. Germline loops: CDR1 MNHEY, CDR2 SVGAGI. CDR3 protein: CASRKQGARAFF. DNA for the CDR3: TGTGCCAGCAGAAAACAGGGGGCTCGGGCTTTCTTT.

The chain employs TRBV6-5 and TRBJ1-6; D unresolved. Germline CDR1 is MNHEY and CDR2 is SVGAGI. V lost 2 bases and J 8 bases, leaving 4 bases between the germline ends. There are 12 residues in the CDR3. The DNA for the CDR3 is TGTGCCAGCAGTTACGGGGATTCACCCCTCCACTTT. It is translated as CASSYGDSPLHF.

The chain has TRBV7-2 and TRBJ2-3, with 10 bases matching TRBD1. Trimming at V came to 3 bases and at J to 7 bases, leaving 4 bases not matched to a gene. CDR1 is SGHTA, CDR2 FQGNSA, per germline. The CDR3 runs 14 residues. CDR3 amino acids: CASSLTGGEHTQYF. In DNA form, the CDR3 reads TGTGCCAGCAGCTTGACAGGGGGCGAGCATACGCAGTATTTT. Full variable domain (rest looked up from reference TRBV7-2 and TRBJ2-3): GAGVSQSPSNKVTEKGKDVELRCDPISGHTALYWYRQSLGQGLEFLIYFQGNSAPDKSGLPSDRFSAERTGGSVSTLTIQRTQQEDSAVYLCASSLTGGEHTQYFGPGTRLTVL.

This chain joins TRBV7-9 and TRBJ1-6; 10 nucleotides agree with TRBD1. Germline CDR1 and CDR2: SEHNR and FQNEAQ (reference sequence). J was trimmed by 7 bases and V by 5 bases; bases with no gene match: 2. The CDR3 runs 14 residues. DNA for the CDR3: TGTGCCAGCAGCAGACAGGGGGCGAATTCACCCCTCCACTTT. Encoded protein: CASSRQGANSPLHF. Filled out from reference TRBV7-9 and TRBJ1-6, the complete variable domain reads DTGVSQNPRHKITKRGQNVTFRCDPISEHNRLYWYRQTLGQGPEFLTYFQNEAQLEKSRLLSDRFSAERPKGSFSTLEIQRTEQGDSAMYLCASSRQGANSPLHFGNGTRLTVT.

The chain employs TRBV19 and TRBJ1-2; TRBD1 aligns across 8 bases. Unmatched junction bases numbered 8, after V lost 10 bases and J lost 4 bases. Per germline, CDR1 LNHDA and CDR2 SQIVND (reference sequence). This CDR3 spans 13 amino acids. The CDR3 region is CAITGQGPYGYTF. The CDR3, as DNA: TGTGCCATTACCGGACAGGGCCCCTATGGCTACACCTTC. Combining the CDR3 with reference TRBV19 and TRBJ1-2 gives the whole variable domain DGGITQSPKYLFRKEGQNVTLSCEQNLNHDAMYWYRQDPGQGLRLIYYSQIVNDFQKGDIAEGYSVSREKKESFPLTVTSAQKNPTAFYLCAITGQGPYGYTFGSGTRLTVV.

The gene calls are TRBV10-3 and TRBJ1-2; 9 bases line up with TRBD1. This CDR3 region has 15 residues. V was clipped by 5 bases and J by 4 bases; unmatched bases: 8. Germline assignment: CDR1 ENHRY and CDR2 SYGVKD. CDR3 sequence reads: CAISNTGGLSYGYTF. The CDR3, as DNA: TGTGCCATCAGTAACACAGGGGGCCTTTCCTATGGCTACACCTTC.

This clone has a handful of counts. DNA of the CDR3: TGTGCCAGCAGCTTAGAGGGTCAGGGTTCTGGCTACACCTTC. This translates into CASSLEGQGSGYTF. The V gene is TRBV7-9, the J gene TRBJ1-2, with TRBD1 as a possible D gene (5 bases). V was trimmed by 1 base and J by 7 bases, leaving 13 bases between them. The V gene's germline CDR1 is SEHNR and CDR2 FQNEAQ (reference sequence). The CDR3 consists of 14 residues. The whole variable domain, remainder taken from reference TRBV7-9 and TRBJ1-2, is DTGVSQNPRHKITKRGQNVTFRCDPISEHNRLYWYRQTLGQGPEFLTYFQNEAQLEKSRLLSDRFSAERPKGSFSTLEIQRTEQGDSAMYLCASSLEGQGSGYTFGSGTRLTVV.

The chain couples TRBV10-1 to TRBJ1-5; D uncertain. The CDR3 runs to 13 residues. The V end lost 9 bases, the J end lost 0 bases, and 9 bases lay between the germline ends. Looked up from germline, CDR1 is WNHNN and CDR2 is SYGVQD (reference sequence). This CDR3 is CARPKDSNQPQHF. The CDR3 DNA sequence: TGCGCCAGACCGAAGGATAGCAATCAGCCCCAGCATTTT.

The chain is built from TRBV7-2 and TRBJ2-7; a weak D match, TRBD1 (5 bases). This CDR3 region has 14 residues. Germline-derived CDR1 and CDR2 are SGHTA and FQGNSA. Between the trimmed V and J ends, which lost 5 bases and 2 bases, there was a span of 13 bases. This CDR3 reads CASSPDTSPYEQYF. As DNA, the CDR3 is TGTGCCAGCAGCCCGGACACGAGCCCCTACGAGCAGTACTTC.

The chain employs TRBV9 and TRBJ1-1; D is perhaps TRBD1 (5 bases). The CDR3 sequence is 13 residues long. The germline gives CDR1 SGDLS, CDR2 YYNGEE. Trimming left V 0 bases short and J 4 bases short, with 7 bases between. The CDR3 region has the DNA TGTGCCAGCAGCGTAGACGGGGGCACTGAAGCTTTCTTT. Amino acid sequence: CASSVDGGTEAFF. Based on the CDR3 plus reference TRBV9 and TRBJ1-1, the full variable domain is DSGVTQTPKHLITATGQRVTLRCSPRSGDLSVYWYQQSLDQGLQFLIQYYNGEERAKGNILERFSAQQFPDLHSELNLSSLELGDSALYFCASSVDGGTEAFFGQGTRLTVV.

This clone appeared a single time. This sequence joins TRBV7-9 and TRBJ1-2; D unresolved. Per germline, CDR1 SEHNR and CDR2 FQNEAQ (reference sequence). This CDR3 has 16 amino acids. The germline V and J ends were trimmed by 0 bases and 0 bases, with 11 bases remaining between them. CDR3 DNA sequence: TGTGCCAGCAGCTTAGCTGGCGCGCAGACTAACTATGGCTACACCTTC. This sequence encodes CASSLAGAQTNYGYTF.

The CDR3 reads CASSFQGAGGETQYF. The CDR3 region has the DNA TGTGCCAGCAGTTTTCAGGGGGCTGGCGGAGAGACCCAGTACTTC. The chain couples TRBV27 to TRBJ2-5; 8 nucleotides align to TRBD1. The CDR3 covers 15 residues. CDR1 is MNHEY and CDR2 is SMNVEV in the germline V gene (reference sequence). V shed 3 bases and J 4 bases; nucleotides not matched to a gene: 7.